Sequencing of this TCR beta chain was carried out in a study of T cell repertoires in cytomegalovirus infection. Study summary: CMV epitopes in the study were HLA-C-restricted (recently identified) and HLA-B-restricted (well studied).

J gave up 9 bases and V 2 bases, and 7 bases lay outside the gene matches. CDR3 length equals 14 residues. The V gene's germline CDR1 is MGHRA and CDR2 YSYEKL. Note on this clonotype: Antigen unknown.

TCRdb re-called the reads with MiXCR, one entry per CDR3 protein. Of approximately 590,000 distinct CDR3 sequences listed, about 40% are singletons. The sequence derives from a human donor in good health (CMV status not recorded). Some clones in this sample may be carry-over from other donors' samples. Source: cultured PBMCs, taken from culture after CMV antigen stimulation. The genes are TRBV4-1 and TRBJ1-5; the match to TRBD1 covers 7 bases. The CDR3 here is CASSQIGGLGPQHF. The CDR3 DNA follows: TGCGCCAGCAGCCAAATAGGGGGCTTGGGGCCCCAGCATTTT.